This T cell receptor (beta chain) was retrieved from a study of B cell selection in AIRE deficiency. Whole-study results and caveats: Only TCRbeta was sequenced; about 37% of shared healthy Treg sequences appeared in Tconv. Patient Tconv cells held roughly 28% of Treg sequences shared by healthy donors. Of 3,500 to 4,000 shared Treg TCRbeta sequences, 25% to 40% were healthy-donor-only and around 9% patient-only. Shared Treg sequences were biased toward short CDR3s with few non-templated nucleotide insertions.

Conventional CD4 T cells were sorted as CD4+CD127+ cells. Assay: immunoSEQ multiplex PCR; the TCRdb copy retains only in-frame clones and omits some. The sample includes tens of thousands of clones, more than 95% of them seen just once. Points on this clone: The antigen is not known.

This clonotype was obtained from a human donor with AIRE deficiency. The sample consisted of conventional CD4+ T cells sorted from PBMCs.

CDR3 residues: CASSEQGYNEQFF. The CDR3 nucleotides read TGTGCCAGCAGTGAACAGGGCTACAATGAGCAGTTCTTC. The chain is built from TRBV2 and TRBJ2-1, with TRBD1 as a possible D gene (5 bases). In germline, CDR1 is SNHLY, CDR2 FYNNEI. Trimming took off 2 bases at V and 3 bases at J, with 5 bases between the two ends. The CDR3 length is 13 residues.